This entry features one TCR beta chain sequence. The CDR3 is 14 residues long. Germline CDR1 GTSNPN, CDR2 SVGIG (reference sequence). V was cut by 2 bases and J by 2 bases, with 7 bases left in between. The entry originates in a study of blood T cell repertoires in COVID-19. The overall study: Researchers got acute and convalescent COVID-19 samples from the United States, Italy and Spain. Sources were T cells, B-cell-depleted T cells, or PBMCs; the material itself was cDNA or gDNA.

Measured with immunoSEQ multiplex PCR; TCRdb has only the in-frame clones, and not every one. In the table there are under 300,000 clones, approximately 87% of which are singletons. The receptor comes from a man in his fifties or sixties with acute or convalescent COVID-19. The chain employs TRBV30 and TRBJ2-6; D is unresolved. The sample consisted of peripheral blood. This CDR3 reads CAWSLRAGANVLTF. In DNA form, the CDR3 reads TGTGCCTGGAGTCTCCGAGCTGGGGCCAACGTCCTGACTTTC.